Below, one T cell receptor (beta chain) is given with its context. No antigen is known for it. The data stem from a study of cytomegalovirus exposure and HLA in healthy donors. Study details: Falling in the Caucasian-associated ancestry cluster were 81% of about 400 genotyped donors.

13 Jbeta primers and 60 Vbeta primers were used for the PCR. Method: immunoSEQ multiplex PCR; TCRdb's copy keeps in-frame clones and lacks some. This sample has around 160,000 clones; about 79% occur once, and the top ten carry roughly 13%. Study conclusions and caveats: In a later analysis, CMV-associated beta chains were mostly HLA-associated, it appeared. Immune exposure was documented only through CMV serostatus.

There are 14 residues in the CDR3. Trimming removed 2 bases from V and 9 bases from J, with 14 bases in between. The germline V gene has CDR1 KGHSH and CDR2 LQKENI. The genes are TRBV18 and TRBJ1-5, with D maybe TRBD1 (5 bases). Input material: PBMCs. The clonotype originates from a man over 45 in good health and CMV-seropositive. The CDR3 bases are TGTGCCAGCTCACCAGGGGGGTTAACTTGGCCCCAGCATTTT. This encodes CASSPGGLTWPQHF. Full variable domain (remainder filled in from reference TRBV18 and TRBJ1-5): NAGVMQNPRHLVRRRGQEARLRCSPMKGHSHVYWYRQLPEEGLKFMVYLQKENIIDESGMPKERFSAEFPKEGPSILRIQQVVRGDSAAYFCASSPGGLTWPQHFGDGTRLSIL.